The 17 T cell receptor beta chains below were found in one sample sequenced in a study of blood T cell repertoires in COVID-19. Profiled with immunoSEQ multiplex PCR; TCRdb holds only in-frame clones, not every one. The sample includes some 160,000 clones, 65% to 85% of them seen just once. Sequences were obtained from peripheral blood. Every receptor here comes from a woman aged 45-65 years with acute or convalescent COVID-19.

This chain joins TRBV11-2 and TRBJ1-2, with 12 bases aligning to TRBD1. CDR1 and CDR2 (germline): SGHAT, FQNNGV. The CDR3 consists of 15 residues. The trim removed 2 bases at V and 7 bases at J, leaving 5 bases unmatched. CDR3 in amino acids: CASSLSRGQGAGYTF. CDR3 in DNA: TGTGCCAGCAGCTTATCCCGGGGACAGGGGGCTGGCTACACCTTC.

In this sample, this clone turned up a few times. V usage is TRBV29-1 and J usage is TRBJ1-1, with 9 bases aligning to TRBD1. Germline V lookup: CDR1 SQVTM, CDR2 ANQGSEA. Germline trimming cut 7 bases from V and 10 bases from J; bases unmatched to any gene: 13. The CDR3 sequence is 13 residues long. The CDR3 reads CSATRGQGVGAFF. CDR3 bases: TGCAGCGCGACCCGGGGACAGGGAGTTGGAGCTTTCTTT.

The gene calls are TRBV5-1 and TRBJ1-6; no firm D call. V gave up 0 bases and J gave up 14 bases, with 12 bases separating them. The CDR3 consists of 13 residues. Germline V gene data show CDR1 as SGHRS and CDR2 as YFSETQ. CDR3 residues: CASSLAARSTLHF. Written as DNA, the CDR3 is TGCGCCAGCAGCTTGGCCGCAAGGAGCACCCTCCACTTT.

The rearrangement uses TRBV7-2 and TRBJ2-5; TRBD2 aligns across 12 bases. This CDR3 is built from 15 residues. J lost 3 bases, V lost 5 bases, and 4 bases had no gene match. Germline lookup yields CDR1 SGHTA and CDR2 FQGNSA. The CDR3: CASSTRLAGEETQYF. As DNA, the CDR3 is TGTGCCAGCAGCACCCGACTAGCGGGGGAAGAGACCCAGTACTTC.

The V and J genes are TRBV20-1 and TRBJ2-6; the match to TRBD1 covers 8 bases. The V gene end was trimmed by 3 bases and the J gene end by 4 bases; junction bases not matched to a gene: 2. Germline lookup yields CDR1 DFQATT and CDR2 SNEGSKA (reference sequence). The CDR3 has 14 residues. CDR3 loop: CSASQGAGANVLTF. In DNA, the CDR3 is TGCAGTGCTAGTCAGGGGGCAGGGGCCAACGTCCTGACTTTC.

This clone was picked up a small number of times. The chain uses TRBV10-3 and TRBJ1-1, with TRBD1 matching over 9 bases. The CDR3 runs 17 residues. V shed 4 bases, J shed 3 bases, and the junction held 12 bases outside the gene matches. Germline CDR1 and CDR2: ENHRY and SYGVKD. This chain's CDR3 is CAISGDRDSRRDTEAFF. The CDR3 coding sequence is TGTGCCATCAGTGGGGACAGGGATAGTCGTCGGGACACTGAAGCTTTCTTT.

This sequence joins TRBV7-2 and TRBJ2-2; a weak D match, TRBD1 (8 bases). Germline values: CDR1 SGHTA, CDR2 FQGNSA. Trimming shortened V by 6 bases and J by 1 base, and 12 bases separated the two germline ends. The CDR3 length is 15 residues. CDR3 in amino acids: CASRSGTGNTGELFF. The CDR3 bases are TGTGCCAGCAGGAGCGGGACAGGGAACACCGGGGAGCTGTTTTTT. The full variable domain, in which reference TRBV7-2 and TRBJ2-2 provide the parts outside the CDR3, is GAGVSQSPSNKVTEKGKDVELRCDPISGHTALYWYRQSLGQGLEFLIYFQGNSAPDKSGLPSDRFSAERTGGSVSTLTIQRTQQEDSAVYLCASRSGTGNTGELFFGEGSRLTVL.

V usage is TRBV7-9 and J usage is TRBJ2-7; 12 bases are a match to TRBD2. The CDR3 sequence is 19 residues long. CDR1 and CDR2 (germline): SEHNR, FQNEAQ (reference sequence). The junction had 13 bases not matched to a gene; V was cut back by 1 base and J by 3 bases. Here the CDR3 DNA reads TGTGCCAGCAGCTTAGTCCCCTGGACTAGCGGGGAGGTTCACTACGAGCAGTACTTC. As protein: CASSLVPWTSGEVHYEQYF.

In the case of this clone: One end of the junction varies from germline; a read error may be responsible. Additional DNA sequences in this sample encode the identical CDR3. In DNA form, the CDR3 reads TGCGCCAGCAGAACCGGGACAGAGGGATTAGAAGAGACCCAGTACTTC. Translated, it gives CASRTGTEGLEETQYF. The chain joins TRBV3-1 (or the pseudogene TRBV3-2) to TRBJ2-5; 7 bases are shared with TRBD1. Germline V gene sequence: CDR1 LGHDT, CDR2 YNNKEL (reference sequence). This CDR3 has 16 residues.

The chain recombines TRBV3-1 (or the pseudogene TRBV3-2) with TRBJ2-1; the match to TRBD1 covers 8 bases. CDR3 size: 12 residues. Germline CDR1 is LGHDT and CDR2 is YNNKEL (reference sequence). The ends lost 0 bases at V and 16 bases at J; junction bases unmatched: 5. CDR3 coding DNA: TGTGCCAGCAGCCAAGATAGACAGGGGACATTCTTC. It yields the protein CASSQDRQGTFF.

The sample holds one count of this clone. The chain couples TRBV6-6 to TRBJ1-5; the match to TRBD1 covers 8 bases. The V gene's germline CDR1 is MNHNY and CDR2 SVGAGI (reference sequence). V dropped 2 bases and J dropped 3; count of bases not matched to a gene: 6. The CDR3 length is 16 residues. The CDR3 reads CASSYEQGAYNQPQHF. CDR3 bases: TGTGCCAGCAGTTACGAGCAGGGGGCCTACAATCAGCCCCAGCATTTT.

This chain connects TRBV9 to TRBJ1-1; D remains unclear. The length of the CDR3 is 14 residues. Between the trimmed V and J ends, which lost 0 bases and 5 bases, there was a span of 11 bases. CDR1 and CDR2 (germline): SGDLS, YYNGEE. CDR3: CASSVDGGETEAFF. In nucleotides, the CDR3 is TGTGCCAGCAGCGTAGATGGCGGGGAAACTGAAGCTTTCTTT.

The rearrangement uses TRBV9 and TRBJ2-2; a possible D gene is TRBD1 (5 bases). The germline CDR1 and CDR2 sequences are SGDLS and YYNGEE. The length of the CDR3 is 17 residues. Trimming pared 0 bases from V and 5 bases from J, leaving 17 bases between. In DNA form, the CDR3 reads TGTGCCAGCAGCGTAGCTGGTTTTCAACAGGTTACCGGGGAGCTGTTTTTT. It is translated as CASSVAGFQQVTGELFF.

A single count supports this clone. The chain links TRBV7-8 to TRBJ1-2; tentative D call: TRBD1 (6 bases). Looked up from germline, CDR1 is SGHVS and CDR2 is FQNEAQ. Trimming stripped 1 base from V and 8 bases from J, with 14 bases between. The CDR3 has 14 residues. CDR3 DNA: TGTGCCAGCAGCTTAGATTCAGGGGTTCAGGGCTACACCTTC. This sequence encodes CASSLDSGVQGYTF.

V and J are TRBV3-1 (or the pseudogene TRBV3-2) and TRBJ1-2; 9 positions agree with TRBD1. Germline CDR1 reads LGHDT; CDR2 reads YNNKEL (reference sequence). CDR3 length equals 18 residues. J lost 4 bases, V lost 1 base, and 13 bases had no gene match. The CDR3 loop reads CASSQVFLRDRDFYGYTF. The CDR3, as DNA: TGTGCCAGCAGCCAAGTTTTCTTGCGGGACAGGGATTTCTATGGCTACACCTTC.

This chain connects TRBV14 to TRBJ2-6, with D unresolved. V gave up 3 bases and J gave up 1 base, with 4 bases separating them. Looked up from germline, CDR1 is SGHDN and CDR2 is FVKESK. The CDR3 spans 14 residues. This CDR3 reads CASSQRSGANVLTF. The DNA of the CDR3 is TGTGCCAGCAGCCAGAGGTCTGGGGCCAACGTCCTGACTTTC.

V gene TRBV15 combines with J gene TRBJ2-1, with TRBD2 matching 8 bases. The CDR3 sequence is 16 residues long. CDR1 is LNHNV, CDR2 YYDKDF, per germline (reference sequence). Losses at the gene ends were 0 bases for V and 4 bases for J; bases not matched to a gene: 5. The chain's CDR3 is CATSRDTSGGYNEQFF. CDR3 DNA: TGTGCCACCAGCAGAGATACCAGCGGGGGTTACAATGAGCAGTTCTTC. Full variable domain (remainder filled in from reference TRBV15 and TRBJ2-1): DAMVIQNPRYQVTQFGKPVTLSCSQTLNHNVMYWYQQKSSQAPKLLFHYYDKDFNNEADTPDNFQSRRPNTSFCFLDIRSPGLGDTAMYLCATSRDTSGGYNEQFFGPGTRLTVL.